Listed here is a single T cell receptor (beta chain). Libraries were prepared by immunoSEQ multiplex PCR; TCRdb keeps only in-frame clonotypes and omits some of them. Among roughly 25,000 clones, 75% to 90% were seen once, and the ten largest hold around 9.5%. This sample is part of a study of preoperative IRX-2 immunotherapy in early breast cancer. Treatment denoted: preoperative locoregional IRX-2 cytokine immunotherapy. The CDR3 spans 15 residues. Germline V gene data show CDR1 as SGHRS and CDR2 as YFSETQ. J was trimmed by 3 bases and V by 3 bases; bases with no gene match: 3. The receptor comes from a human donor with breast cancer. The material was tumor tissue, obtained after IRX-2 immunotherapy. The rearrangement joins TRBV5-1 to TRBJ2-2; TRBD1 agrees at 9 bases. The CDR3 spells CASSWGQGHTGELFF. CDR3 DNA: TGCGCCAGCAGCTGGGGACAGGGCCACACCGGGGAGCTGTTTTTT.